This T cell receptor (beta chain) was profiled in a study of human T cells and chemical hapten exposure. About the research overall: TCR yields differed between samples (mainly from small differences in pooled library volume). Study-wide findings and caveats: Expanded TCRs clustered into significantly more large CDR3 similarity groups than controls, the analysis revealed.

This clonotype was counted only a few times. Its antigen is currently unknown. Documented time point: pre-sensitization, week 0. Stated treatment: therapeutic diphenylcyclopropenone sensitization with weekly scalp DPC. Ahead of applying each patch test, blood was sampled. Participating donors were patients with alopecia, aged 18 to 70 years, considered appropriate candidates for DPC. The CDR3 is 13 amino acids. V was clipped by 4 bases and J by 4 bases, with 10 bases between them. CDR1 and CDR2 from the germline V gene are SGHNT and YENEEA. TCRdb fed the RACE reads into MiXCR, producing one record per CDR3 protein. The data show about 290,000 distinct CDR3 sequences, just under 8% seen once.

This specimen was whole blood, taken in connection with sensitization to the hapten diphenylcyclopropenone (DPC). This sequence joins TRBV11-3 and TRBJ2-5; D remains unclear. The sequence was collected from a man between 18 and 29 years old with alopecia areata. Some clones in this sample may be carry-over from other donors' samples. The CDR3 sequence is CASSSVAGETQYF. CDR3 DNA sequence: TGTGCCAGCAGCTCAGTAGCAGGAGAGACCCAGTACTTC. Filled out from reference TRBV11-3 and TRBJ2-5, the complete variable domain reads EAGVVQSPRYKIIEKKQPVAFWCNPISGHNTLYWYLQNLGQGPELLIRYENEEAVDDSQLPKDRFSAERLKGVDSTLKIQPAELGDSAVYLCASSSVAGETQYFGPGTRLLVL.